These T cell receptor beta chains were read from a single sample in a study of cytomegalovirus exposure and HLA in healthy donors. The repertoire was sequenced with immunoSEQ multiplex PCR; TCRdb's copy has only in-frame clones and lacks some. The sample records 130,000 to 150,000 clones, roughly 87% being singletons. The sequenced sample was PBMCs. These receptors all stem from a woman aged 18-29 years in good health and CMV-seropositive. CDR3s leave out the opening cysteine and the closing phenylalanine or tryptophan. Rows give clone size only sometimes, using once, few, many, or a class for an expanded clone.

J gene: TRBJ1-4; clone size: -; V gene: TRBV6-1; CDR3 protein: ASSSDRNEKLF
J gene: TRBJ1-1; clone size: -; V gene: TRBV29-1; CDR3 protein: SVEDRGAVNTEAF
J gene: TRBJ2-3; clone size: -; V gene: TRBV10-2; CDR3 protein: ASRGLSTDTQY
J gene: TRBJ2-2; clone size: -; V gene: TRBV7-9; CDR3 protein: ASSSIAGGLTGELF
J gene: TRBJ2-1; clone size: -; V gene: TRBV27; CDR3 protein: ASSTRGLDPYNEQF
J gene: TRBJ2-3; clone size: -; V gene: TRBV9; CDR3 protein: ASSVRAGGSGDTQY
J gene: TRBJ2-3; clone size: once; V gene: TRBV29-1; CDR3 protein: SVRKAGGTDTQY
J gene: TRBJ1-3; clone size: once; V gene: TRBV9; CDR3 protein: ASSPRAGSSGNTIY
J gene: TRBJ1-1; clone size: once; V gene: TRBV28; CDR3 protein: ASSLYRQGVEGTEAF
J gene: TRBJ1-4; clone size: -; V gene: TRBV2; CDR3 protein: ASSEDQIGGKGKLF
J gene: TRBJ2-5; clone size: -; V gene: TRBV7-2; CDR3 protein: ASSLGPSGTQY
J gene: TRBJ1-3; clone size: -; V gene: TRBV13; CDR3 protein: ASSLGLSGQGENTIY
J gene: TRBJ2-2; clone size: -; V gene: TRBV7-2; CDR3 protein: ASSLRGRTGELF
J gene: TRBJ2-3; clone size: -; V gene: TRBV2; CDR3 protein: ASSPGANTDTQY
J gene: TRBJ2-5; clone size: -; V gene: TRBV9; CDR3 protein: ASSVGAGEAQETQY
J gene: TRBJ2-7; clone size: -; V gene: TRBV5-6; CDR3 protein: ASSRDRSYEQY
J gene: TRBJ2-7; clone size: -; V gene: TRBV4-2; CDR3 protein: ASSQGETSGGSYEQY
J gene: TRBJ1-5; clone size: -; V gene: TRBV12-5; CDR3 protein: ASGLGSGPGGNQPQH
J gene: TRBJ2-7; clone size: -; V gene: TRBV19; CDR3 protein: ASSIGGQYEQY
J gene: TRBJ1-2; clone size: -; V gene: TRBV7-8; CDR3 protein: ASSSTQGAGYGYT
J gene: TRBJ2-1; clone size: -; V gene: TRBV28; CDR3 protein: ASSILGHSGNEQF
J gene: TRBJ1-4; clone size: -; V gene: TRBV19; CDR3 protein: ASSILPGRNEKLF
J gene: TRBJ2-1; clone size: once; V gene: TRBV7-8; CDR3 protein: ASSLFSGEYNEQF
J gene: TRBJ2-1; clone size: -; V gene: TRBV27; CDR3 protein: ASSLGRLAGRYNEQF
J gene: TRBJ2-2; clone size: once; V gene: TRBV7-2; CDR3 protein: ASSLVAGSNTGELF
J gene: TRBJ2-5; clone size: -; V gene: TRBV19; CDR3 protein: ASSIVRGETQY
J gene: TRBJ2-2; clone size: -; V gene: TRBV7-7; CDR3 protein: ASSLGRQNTGELF
J gene: TRBJ2-2; clone size: -; V gene: TRBV19; CDR3 protein: ASTVLGELF
J gene: TRBJ2-2; clone size: -; V gene: TRBV7-2; CDR3 protein: ASSSVGLAPGELF
J gene: TRBJ2-7; clone size: -; V gene: TRBV6-5; CDR3 protein: ASSPYGTASLEQY
J gene: TRBJ2-1; clone size: -; V gene: TRBV28; CDR3 protein: ASSSRYEQF
J gene: TRBJ2-7; clone size: few; V gene: TRBV6-1; CDR3 protein: ASSPGQGGYEQY
J gene: TRBJ1-1; clone size: -; V gene: TRBV11-2; CDR3 protein: ASSLYGRPMNTEAF
J gene: TRBJ2-1; clone size: -; V gene: TRBV5-4; CDR3 protein: ASSLGTSARNEQF
J gene: TRBJ1-1; clone size: -; V gene: TRBV7-2; CDR3 protein: ASSLELGEAF
J gene: TRBJ1-1; clone size: -; V gene: TRBV29-1; CDR3 protein: SVPEGTEAF
J gene: TRBJ2-1; clone size: -; V gene: TRBV4-1; CDR3 protein: ASSQGDREYNEQF
J gene: TRBJ1-2; clone size: -; V gene: TRBV7-2; CDR3 protein: ASSFIGGQGIGYT
J gene: TRBJ1-2; clone size: -; V gene: TRBV7-6; CDR3 protein: ASSSFRGYGYT
J gene: TRBJ2-4; clone size: few; V gene: TRBV6-1; CDR3 protein: ASSEGTSGGAAKNIQY
J gene: TRBJ1-2; clone size: -; V gene: TRBV27; CDR3 protein: ASSPTGTDFYGYT
J gene: TRBJ2-4; clone size: -; V gene: TRBV5-1; CDR3 protein: ASSFGDRDFRNIQY
J gene: TRBJ2-1; clone size: -; V gene: TRBV6-1; CDR3 protein: ASSGAASGGRPYNEQF
J gene: TRBJ1-1; clone size: -; V gene: TRBV30; CDR3 protein: AWSGDSEAF